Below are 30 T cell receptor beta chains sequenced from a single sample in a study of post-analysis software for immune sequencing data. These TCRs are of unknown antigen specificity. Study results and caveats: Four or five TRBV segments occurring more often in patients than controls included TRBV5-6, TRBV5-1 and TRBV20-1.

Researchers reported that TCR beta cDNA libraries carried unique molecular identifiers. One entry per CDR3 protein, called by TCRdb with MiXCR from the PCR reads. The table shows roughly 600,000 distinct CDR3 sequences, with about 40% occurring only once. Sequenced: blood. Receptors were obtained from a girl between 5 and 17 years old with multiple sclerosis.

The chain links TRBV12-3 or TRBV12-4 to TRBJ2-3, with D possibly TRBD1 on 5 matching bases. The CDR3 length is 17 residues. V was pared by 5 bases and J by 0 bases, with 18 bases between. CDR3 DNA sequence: TGTGCCAGCAGTCCCTTTCTTGACAGCCCTAGCACAGATACGCAGTATTTT. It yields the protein CASSPFLDSPSTDTQYF.

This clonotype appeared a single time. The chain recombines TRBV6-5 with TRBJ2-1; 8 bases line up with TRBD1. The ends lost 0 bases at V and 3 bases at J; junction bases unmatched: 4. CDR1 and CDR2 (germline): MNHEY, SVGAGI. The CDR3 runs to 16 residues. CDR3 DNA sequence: TGTGCCAGCAGTTACTCGACCAGGGGGCTCTACAATGAGCAGTTCTTC. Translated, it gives CASSYSTRGLYNEQFF.

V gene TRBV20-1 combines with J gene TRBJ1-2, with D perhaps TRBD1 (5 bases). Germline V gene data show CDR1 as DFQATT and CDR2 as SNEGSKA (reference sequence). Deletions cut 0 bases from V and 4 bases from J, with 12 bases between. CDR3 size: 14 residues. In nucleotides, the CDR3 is TGCAGTGCTAGAGATCGGGACGGGTCCTATGGCTACACCTTC. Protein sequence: CSARDRDGSYGYTF.

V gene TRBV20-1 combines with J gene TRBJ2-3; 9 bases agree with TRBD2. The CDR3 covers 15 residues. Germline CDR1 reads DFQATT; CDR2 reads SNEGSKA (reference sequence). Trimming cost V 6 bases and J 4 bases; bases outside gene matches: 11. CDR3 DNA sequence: TGCAGTGCCAGACAGGGCGGGAGGGCCCCAGATACGCAGTATTTT. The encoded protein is CSARQGGRAPDTQYF.

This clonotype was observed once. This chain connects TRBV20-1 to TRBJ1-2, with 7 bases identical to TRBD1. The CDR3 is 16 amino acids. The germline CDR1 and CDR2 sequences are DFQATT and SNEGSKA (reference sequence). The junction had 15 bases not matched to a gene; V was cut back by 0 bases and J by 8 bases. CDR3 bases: TGCAGTGCTAGAGATATAACTGTAGGGACAGAAGTAGGCTACACCTTC. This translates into CSARDITVGTEVGYTF.

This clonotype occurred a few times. The CDR3 coding sequence is TGCGCCAGCAGGAACTGGACAGGGGGAATCTACGAGCAGTACTTC. Translating gives CASRNWTGGIYEQYF. The V gene is TRBV4-1, the J gene TRBJ2-5, with 10 bases fitting TRBD1. The tail of the sequence fits TRBJ2-7 better, so the J call may be wrong. Germline V gives CDR1 MGHRA, CDR2 YSYEKL. The CDR3 contains 15 residues.

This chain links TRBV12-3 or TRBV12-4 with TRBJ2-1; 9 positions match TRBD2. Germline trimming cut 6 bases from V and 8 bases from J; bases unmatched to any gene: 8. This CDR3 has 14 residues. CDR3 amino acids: CASRASGASDEQFF. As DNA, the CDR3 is TGTGCCAGCAGGGCTAGCGGGGCCTCCGATGAGCAGTTCTTC.

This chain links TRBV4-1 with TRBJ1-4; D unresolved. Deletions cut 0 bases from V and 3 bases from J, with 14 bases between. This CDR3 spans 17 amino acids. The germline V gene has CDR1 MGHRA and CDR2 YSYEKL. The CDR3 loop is CASSQDTSRRANEKLFF. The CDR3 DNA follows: TGCGCCAGCAGCCAAGATACTTCCAGGCGGGCTAATGAAAAACTGTTTTTT.

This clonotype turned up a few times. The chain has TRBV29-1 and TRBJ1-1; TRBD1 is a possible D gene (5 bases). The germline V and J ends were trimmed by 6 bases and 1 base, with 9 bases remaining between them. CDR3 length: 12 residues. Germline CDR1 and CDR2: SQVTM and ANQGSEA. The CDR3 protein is CSVLQANTEAFF. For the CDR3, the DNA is TGCAGCGTGTTACAGGCGAACACTGAAGCTTTCTTT. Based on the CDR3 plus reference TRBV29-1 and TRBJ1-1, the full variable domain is SAVISQKPSRDICQRGTSLTIQCQVDSQVTMMFWYRQQPGQSLTLIATANQGSEATYESGFVIDKFPISRPNLTFSTLTVSNMSPEDSSIYLCSVLQANTEAFFGQGTRLTVV.

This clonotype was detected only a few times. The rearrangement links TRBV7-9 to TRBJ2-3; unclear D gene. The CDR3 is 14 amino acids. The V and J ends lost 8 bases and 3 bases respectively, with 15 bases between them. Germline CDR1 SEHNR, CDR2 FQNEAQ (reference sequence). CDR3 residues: CASRSGRSTDTQYF. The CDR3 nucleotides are TGTGCCAGCCGGTCGGGCAGGTCAACAGATACGCAGTATTTT.

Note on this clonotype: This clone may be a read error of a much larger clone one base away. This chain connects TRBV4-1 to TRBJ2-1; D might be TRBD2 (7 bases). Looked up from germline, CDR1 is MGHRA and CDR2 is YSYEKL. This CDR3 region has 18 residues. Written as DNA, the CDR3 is TGCGCCAGCAACCAACCCTCTGCGGGGGCCTTCGGGGGCAATGAGCAGTTCTTC. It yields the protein CASNQPSAGAFGGNEQFF.

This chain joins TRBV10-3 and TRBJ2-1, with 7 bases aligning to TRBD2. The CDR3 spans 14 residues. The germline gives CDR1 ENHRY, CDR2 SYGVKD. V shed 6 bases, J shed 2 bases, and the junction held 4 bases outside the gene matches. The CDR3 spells CAIRVSGPYNEQFF. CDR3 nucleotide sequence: TGTGCCATCAGGGTTAGCGGGCCCTACAATGAGCAGTTCTTC.

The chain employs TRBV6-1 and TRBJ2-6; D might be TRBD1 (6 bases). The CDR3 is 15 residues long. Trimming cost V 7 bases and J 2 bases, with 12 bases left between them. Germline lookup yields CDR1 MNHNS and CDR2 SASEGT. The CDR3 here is CASNLQGTGANVLTF. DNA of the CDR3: TGTGCCAGCAATCTACAGGGAACTGGGGCCAACGTCCTGACTTTC.

The CDR3 bases are TGCGCCAGCAGCTTGGACACAGGGGTCGGGGCCAACGTCCTGACTTTC. Translation: CASSLDTGVGANVLTF. The chain employs TRBV5-1 and TRBJ2-6; TRBD1 aligns across 7 bases. This CDR3 region has 16 residues. J lost 4 bases, V lost 0 bases, and 4 bases had no gene match. CDR1 SGHRS and CDR2 YFSETQ come from the germline V gene.

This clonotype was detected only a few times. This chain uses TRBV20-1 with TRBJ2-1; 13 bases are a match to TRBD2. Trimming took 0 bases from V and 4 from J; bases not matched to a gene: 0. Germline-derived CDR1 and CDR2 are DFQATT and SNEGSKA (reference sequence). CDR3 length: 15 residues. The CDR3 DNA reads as TGCAGTGCTAGAGAGGGACTAGCGGGATACAATGAGCAGTTCTTC. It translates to CSAREGLAGYNEQFF.

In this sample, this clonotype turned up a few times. The CDR3 bases are TGTGCCAGCAGTTTGATGAGACAGGGGGAACCCCAGCATTTT. Translating it yields CASSLMRQGEPQHF. This rearrangement joins TRBV12-3 or TRBV12-4 to TRBJ1-5, with TRBD1 identical over 9 bases. The trim removed 3 bases at V and 10 bases at J, leaving 7 bases unmatched. The CDR3 has 14 amino acids.

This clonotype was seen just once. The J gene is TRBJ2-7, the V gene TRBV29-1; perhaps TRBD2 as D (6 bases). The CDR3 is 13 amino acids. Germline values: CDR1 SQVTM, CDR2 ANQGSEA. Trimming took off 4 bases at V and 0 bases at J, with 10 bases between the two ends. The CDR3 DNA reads TGCAGCGTTGCGCCGGGACTCTCCTACGAGCAGTACTTC. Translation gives CSVAPGLSYEQYF.

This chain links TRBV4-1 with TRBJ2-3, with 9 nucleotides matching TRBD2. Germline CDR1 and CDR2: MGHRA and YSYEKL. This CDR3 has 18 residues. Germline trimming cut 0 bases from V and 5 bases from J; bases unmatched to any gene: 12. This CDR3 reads CASSQDWAGGLAGDTQYF. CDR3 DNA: TGCGCCAGCAGCCAAGATTGGGCCGGGGGACTAGCCGGAGATACGCAGTATTTT.

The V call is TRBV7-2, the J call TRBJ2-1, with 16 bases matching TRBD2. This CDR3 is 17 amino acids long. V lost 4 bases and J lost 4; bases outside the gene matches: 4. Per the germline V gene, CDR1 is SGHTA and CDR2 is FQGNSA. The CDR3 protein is CASSSGLAGGKYNEQFF. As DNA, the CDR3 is TGTGCCAGCAGCTCGGGACTAGCGGGAGGGAAGTACAATGAGCAGTTCTTC.

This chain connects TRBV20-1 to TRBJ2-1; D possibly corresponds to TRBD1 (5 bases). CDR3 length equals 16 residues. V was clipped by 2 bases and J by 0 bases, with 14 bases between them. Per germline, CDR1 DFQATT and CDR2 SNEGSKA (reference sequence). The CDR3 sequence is CSARLLAGPSYNEQFF. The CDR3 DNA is TGCAGTGCTAGACTCCTCGCAGGGCCCTCCTACAATGAGCAGTTCTTC.

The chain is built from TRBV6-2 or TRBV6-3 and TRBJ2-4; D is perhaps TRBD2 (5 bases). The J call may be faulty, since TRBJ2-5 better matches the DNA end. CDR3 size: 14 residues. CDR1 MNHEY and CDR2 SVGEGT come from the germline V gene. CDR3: CASSYLQAVETQYF. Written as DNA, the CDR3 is TGTGCCAGCAGTTACCTCCAAGCGGTGGAGACCCAGTACTTC.

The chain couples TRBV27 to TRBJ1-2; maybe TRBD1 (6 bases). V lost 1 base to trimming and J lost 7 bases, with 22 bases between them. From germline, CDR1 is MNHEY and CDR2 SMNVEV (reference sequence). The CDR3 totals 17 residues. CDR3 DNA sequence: TGTGCCAGCAGTTTATATTCGGGACACCTCTTAGAGGGTGGCTACACCTTC. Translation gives CASSLYSGHLLEGGYTF.

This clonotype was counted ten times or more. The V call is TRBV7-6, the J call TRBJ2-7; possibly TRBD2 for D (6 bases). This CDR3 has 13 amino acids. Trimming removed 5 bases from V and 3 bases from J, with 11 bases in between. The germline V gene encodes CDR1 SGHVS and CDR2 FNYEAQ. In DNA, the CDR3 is TGTGCCAGCAGCCCACCCGGGAGCTACGAGCAGTACTTC. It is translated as CASSPPGSYEQYF.

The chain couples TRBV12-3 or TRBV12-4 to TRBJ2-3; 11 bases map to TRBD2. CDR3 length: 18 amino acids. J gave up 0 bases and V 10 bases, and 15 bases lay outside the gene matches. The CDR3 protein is CATRDTSGGPASTDTQYF. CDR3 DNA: TGTGCCACCAGAGATACTAGCGGGGGCCCCGCTAGCACAGATACGCAGTATTTT.

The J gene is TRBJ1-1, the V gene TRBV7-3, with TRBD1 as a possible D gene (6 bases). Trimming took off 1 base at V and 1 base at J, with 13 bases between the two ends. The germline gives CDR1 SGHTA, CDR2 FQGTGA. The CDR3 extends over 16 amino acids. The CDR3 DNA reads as TGTGCCAGCAGCTTAAAGCCCCCAGGGGAGAACACTGAAGCTTTCTTT. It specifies CASSLKPPGENTEAFF.

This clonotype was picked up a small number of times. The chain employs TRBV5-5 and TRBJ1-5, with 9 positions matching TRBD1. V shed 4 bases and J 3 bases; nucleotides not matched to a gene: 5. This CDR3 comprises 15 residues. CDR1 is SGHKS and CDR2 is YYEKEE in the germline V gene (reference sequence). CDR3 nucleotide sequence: TGTGCCAGCAGCCTAGGACAGGGGTACAATCAGCCCCAGCATTTT. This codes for CASSLGQGYNQPQHF.

CDR3 amino acids: CASSFVAAQETQYF. The CDR3 DNA follows: TGTGCCAGCAGTTTTGTAGCGGCACAAGAGACCCAGTACTTC. The chain is built from TRBV12-3 or TRBV12-4 and TRBJ2-5; possible D gene TRBD2, 6 bases. This CDR3 region has 14 residues. Trimming removed 3 bases from V and 2 bases from J, with 10 bases in between.

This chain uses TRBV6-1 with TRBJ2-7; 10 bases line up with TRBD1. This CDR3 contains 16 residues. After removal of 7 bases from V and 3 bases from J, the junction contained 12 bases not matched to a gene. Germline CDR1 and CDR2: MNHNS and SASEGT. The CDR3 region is CASIKIGTGAGYEQYF. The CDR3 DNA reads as TGTGCCAGCATCAAGATCGGGACAGGGGCAGGCTACGAGCAGTACTTC.

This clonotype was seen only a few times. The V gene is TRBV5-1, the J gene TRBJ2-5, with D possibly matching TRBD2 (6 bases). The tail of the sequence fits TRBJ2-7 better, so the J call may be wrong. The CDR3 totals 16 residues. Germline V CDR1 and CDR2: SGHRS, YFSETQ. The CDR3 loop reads CASSHARDSIHYEQYF. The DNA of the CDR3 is TGCGCCAGCAGCCACGCTCGGGACTCAATTCACTACGAGCAGTACTTC.

The CDR3 loop is CASSLVEYPLYEQYF. The CDR3 bases are TGTGCCAGCAGCTTAGTAGAGTATCCCCTCTACGAGCAGTACTTC. J is TRBJ2-4 and V is TRBV7-2; D is unclear. The J call is in doubt because the DNA end fits TRBJ2-7 better. Germline V gene sequence: CDR1 SGHTA, CDR2 FQGNSA. This CDR3 is 15 amino acids long.